This T cell receptor beta chain was identified in a study of T cells after yellow fever vaccination. Study-level background: Preparing low-cell-number fractions relied on SMART-Seq v4 Ultra Low Input.

In this sample, this clonotype turned up a few times. TCRdb re-called the 5' RACE reads with MiXCR, one entry per CDR3 protein. Among 450,000 to 600,000 distinct CDR3 sequences listed, approximately 13% were seen once. V lost 6 bases, J lost 2 bases, and 17 bases lay in between. This CDR3 region has 15 residues. CDR1 and CDR2 from the germline V gene are MNHNS and SASEGT. This clonotype was obtained from a man between 25 and 39 years old who received the YFV17D yellow fever vaccine. The sequenced sample was PBMCs, obtained on the day of the yellow fever booster vaccination. V is TRBV6-1 and J is TRBJ2-7; TRBD1 or TRBD2 may be the D gene (5 bases each). CDR3 residues: CASRAGRDRPYEQYF. The CDR3 coding sequence is TGTGCCAGCAGGGCAGGTCGGGACCGGCCCTACGAGCAGTACTTC.